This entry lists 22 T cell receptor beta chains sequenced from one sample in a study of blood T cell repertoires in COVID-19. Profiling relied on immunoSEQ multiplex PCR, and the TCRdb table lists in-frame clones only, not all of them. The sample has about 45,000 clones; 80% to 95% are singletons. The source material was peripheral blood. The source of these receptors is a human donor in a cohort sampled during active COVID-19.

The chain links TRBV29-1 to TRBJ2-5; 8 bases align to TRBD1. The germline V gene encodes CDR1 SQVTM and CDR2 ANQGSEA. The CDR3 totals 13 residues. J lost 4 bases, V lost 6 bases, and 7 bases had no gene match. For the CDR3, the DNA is TGCAGCGTCCAGGGGGCTGGAGGAGAGACCCAGTACTTC. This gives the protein CSVQGAGGETQYF.

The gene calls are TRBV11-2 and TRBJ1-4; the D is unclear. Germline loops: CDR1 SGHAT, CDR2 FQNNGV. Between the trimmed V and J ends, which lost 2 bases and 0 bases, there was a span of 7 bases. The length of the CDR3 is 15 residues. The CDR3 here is CASSLSFTTNEKLFF. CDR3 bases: TGTGCCAGCAGCTTAAGCTTCACAACTAATGAAAAACTGTTTTTT.

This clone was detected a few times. The CDR3 region is CASSLSGNNEQFF. For the CDR3, the DNA is TGTGCCAGCAGTTTAAGCGGAAACAATGAGCAGTTCTTC. V gene TRBV12-3 or TRBV12-4 combines with J gene TRBJ2-1, with a possible D match to TRBD2 (5 bases). The germline V and J ends were trimmed by 2 bases and 5 bases, with 7 bases remaining between them. The CDR3 contains 13 residues.

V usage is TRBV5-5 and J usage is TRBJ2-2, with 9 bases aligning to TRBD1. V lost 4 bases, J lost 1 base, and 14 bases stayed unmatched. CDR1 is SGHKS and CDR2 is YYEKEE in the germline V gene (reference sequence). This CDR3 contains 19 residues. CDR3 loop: CASSTIRSWDRVNTGELFF. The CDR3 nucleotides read TGTGCCAGCAGCACAATACGCTCTTGGGACAGGGTGAACACCGGGGAGCTGTTTTTT.

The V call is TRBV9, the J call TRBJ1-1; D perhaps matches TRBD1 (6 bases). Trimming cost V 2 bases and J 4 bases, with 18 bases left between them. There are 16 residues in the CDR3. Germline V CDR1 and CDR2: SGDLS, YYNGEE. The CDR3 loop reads CASSVEPGGGGTEAFF. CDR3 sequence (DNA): TGTGCCAGCAGCGTCGAACCGGGGGGAGGGGGCACTGAAGCTTTCTTT. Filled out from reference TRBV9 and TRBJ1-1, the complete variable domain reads DSGVTQTPKHLITATGQRVTLRCSPRSGDLSVYWYQQSLDQGLQFLIQYYNGEERAKGNILERFSAQQFPDLHSELNLSSLELGDSALYFCASSVEPGGGGTEAFFGQGTRLTVV.

DNA of the CDR3: TGTGCCAGCCGCCAAGAGACCCAGTACTTC. Translation: CASRQETQYF. J is TRBJ2-5 and V is TRBV28; no clear D gene. There are 10 residues in the CDR3. V was clipped by 8 bases and J by 1 base, with 2 bases between them. In germline, CDR1 is MDHEN, CDR2 SYDVKM.

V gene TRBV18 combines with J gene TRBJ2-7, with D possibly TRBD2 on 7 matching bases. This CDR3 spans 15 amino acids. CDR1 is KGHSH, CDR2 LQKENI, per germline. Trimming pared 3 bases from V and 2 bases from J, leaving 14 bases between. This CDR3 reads CASSPTQGGPYEQYF. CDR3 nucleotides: TGTGCCAGCTCACCCACACAGGGAGGGCCCTACGAGCAGTACTTC.

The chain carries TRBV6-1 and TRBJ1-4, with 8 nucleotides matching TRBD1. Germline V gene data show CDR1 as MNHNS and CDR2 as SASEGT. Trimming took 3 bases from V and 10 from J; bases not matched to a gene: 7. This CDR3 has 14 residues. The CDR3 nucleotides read TGTGCCAGCAGTGAGGGGACAGGTGTGGCAAAACTGTTTTTT. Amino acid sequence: CASSEGTGVAKLFF.

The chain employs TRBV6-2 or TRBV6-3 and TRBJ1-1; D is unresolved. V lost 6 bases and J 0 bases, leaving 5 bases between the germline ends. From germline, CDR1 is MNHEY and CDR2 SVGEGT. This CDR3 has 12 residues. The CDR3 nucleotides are TGTGCCAGCAGCCTCATGAACACTGAAGCTTTCTTT. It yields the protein CASSLMNTEAFF.

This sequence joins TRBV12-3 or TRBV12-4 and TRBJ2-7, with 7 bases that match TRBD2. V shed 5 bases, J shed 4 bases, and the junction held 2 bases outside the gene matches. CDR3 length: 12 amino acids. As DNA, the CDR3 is TGTGCCAGCAGTCCGGGGGGTTACGAGCAGTACTTC. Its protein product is CASSPGGYEQYF.

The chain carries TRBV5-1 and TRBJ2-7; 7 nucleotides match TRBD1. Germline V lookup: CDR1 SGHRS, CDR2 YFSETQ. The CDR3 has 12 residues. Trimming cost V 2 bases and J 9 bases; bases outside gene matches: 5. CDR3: CASSFEGAVQYF. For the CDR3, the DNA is TGCGCCAGCAGCTTTGAGGGGGCGGTGCAGTACTTC. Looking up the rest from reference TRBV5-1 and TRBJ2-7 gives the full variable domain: KAGVTQTPRYLIKTRGQQVTLSCSPISGHRSVSWYQQTPGQGLQFLFEYFSETQRNKGNFPGRFSGRQFSNSRSEMNVSTLELGDSALYLCASSFEGAVQYFGPGTRLTVT.

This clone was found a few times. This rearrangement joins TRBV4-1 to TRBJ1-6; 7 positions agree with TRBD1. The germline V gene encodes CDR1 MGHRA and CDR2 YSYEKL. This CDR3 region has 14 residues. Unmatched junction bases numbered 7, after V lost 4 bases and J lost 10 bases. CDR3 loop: CASSLRTGESPLHF. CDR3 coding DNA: TGCGCCAGCAGCCTACGAACAGGGGAATCACCCCTCCACTTT.

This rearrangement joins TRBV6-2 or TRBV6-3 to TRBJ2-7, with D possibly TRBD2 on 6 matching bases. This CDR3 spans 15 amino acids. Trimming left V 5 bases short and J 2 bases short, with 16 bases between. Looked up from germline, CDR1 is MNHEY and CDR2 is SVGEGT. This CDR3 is CASSNGGSTPYEQYF. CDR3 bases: TGTGCCAGCAGTAATGGGGGGTCGACCCCCTACGAGCAGTACTTC.

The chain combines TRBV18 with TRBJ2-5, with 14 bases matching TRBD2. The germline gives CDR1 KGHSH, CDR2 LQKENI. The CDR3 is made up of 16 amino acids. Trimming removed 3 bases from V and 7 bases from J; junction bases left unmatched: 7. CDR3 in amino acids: CASSPAGTSGSGTQYF. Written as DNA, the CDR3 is TGTGCCAGCTCACCCGCCGGGACTAGCGGGAGCGGGACCCAGTACTTC.

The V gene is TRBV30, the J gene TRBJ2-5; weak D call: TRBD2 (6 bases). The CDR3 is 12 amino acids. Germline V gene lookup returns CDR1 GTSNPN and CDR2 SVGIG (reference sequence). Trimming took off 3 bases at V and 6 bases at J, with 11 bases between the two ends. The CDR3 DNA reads TGTGCCTGGAGCGGAGGGATGAAGACCCAGTACTTC. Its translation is CAWSGGMKTQYF.

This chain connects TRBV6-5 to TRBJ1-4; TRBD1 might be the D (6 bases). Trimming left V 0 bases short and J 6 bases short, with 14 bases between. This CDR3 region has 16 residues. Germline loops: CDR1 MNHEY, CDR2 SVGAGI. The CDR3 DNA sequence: TGTGCCAGCAGTTACTCGAGGGGGTTCGGTGATGAAAAACTGTTTTTT. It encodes CASSYSRGFGDEKLFF.

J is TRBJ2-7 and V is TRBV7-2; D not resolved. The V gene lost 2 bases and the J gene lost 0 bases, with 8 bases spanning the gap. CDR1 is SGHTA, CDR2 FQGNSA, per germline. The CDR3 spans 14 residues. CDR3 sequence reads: CASSLSRTSYEQYF. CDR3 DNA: TGTGCCAGCAGCTTAAGCCGTACCTCCTACGAGCAGTACTTC.

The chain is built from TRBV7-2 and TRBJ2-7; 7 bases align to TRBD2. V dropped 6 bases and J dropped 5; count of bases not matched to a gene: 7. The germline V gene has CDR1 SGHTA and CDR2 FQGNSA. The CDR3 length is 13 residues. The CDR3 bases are TGTGCCAGCAGGGGAGGGACGGACAACGAGCAGTACTTC. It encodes CASRGGTDNEQYF.

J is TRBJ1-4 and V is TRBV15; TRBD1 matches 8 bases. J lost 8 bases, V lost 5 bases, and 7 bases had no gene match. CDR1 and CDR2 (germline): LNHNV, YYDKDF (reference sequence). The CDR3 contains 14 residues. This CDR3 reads CATSGTGVKEKLFF. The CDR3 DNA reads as TGTGCCACCAGCGGGACAGGTGTAAAGGAAAAACTGTTTTTT. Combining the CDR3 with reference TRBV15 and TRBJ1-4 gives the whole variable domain DAMVIQNPRYQVTQFGKPVTLSCSQTLNHNVMYWYQQKSSQAPKLLFHYYDKDFNNEADTPDNFQSRRPNTSFCFLDIRSPGLGDTAMYLCATSGTGVKEKLFFGSGTQLSVL.

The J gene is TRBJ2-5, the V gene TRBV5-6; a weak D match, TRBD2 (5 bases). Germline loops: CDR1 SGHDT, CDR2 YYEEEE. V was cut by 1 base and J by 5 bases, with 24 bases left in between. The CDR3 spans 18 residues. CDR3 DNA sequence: TGTGCCAGCAGCTTGCCTGGGTCGAGGGATCTGAGTAGCGAGACCCAGTACTTC. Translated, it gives CASSLPGSRDLSSETQYF.

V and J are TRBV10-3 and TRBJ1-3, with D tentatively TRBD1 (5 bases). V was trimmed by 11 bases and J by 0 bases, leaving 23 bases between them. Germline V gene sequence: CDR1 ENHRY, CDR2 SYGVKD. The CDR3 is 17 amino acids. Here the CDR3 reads CASGLPGRTSSGNTIYF. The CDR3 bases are TGTGCCTCAGGGTTACCGGGCCGAACCTCCTCTGGAAACACCATATATTTT.

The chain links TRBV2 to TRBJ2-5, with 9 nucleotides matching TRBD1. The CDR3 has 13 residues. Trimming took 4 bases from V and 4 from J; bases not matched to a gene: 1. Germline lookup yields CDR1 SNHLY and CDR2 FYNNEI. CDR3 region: CASSGGQGETQYF. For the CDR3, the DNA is TGTGCCAGCAGTGGGGGACAGGGAGAGACCCAGTACTTC.